This T cell receptor (beta chain) was observed in a study of T cell responses to AZD1222 COVID-19 vaccine (dated by TCRdb to the early 2020s). Concerning the study at large: AZD1222 recipients given second doses at about 4 weeks or at about 12 weeks were pooled, since spike-specific TCR depth and breadth were not found to differ between the two schedules. A total of under 250 trial participants underwent TCR sequencing, of whom nearly 210 had received two doses of AZD1222 and some 25 had received two doses of the MenACWY control vaccine. Trial participants were enrolled into age subgroups of 18-55, 56-69 and 70-plus years, which contained 148, 28 and 57 TCR-sequenced participants, respectively. What the work shows at the level of the full study, not this receptor alone: The whole spike protein was spanned by vaccine-associated CD4 TCRs, and dominant responses were seen in regions 160-218 and 743-854. After two AZD1222 doses, both the breadth and the depth of spike-specific TCRs were significantly higher than at day 0 and than in MenACWY recipients. Only five or six AZD1222 recipients were SARS-CoV-2 seropositive at baseline, limiting conclusions about previously exposed vaccinees. Most participants were white British and females outnumbered males, and the authors suggested that clonal diversity may have been underestimated. No day 14 peak-response samples were available, so repertoires were characterized only after the peak T cell response. Reportedly, almost half of the unique spike-specific TCRs recognized epitopes lying outside the regions that are mutated in the B.1.351 and B.1.1.7 variants. In the small 56-69-year group, the increase in depth fell short of significance, most likely because of low power.

The trim is 0 bases for V and 2 bases for J, with a gap of 10 bases between the germline ends. CDR1 and CDR2 (MGHRA, YSYEKL) derive from the germline V gene. Taken from cysteine to phenylalanine, the CDR3 has 15 residues. The read is trimmed to its CDR3 DNA, 45 bases read in frame from base 1. The CDR3 regions of human TCRbeta chains were analyzed by immunosequencing. The original pipeline was this. TCRs in the repertoires were matched against a reference library of SARS-CoV-2-specific TCRs that had been generated with the MIRA antigen-specificity platform. Breadth was defined as the fraction of unique TCRs that were SARS-CoV-2-associated. Depth was defined as the fraction of total T cells that were SARS-CoV-2-associated. Using the MIRA data, each spike-specific TCR was assigned both to the spike region to which the TCR was reactive and to a CD4 or CD8 class. Log10-transformed breadth and depth values were compared by one-way ANOVA with Sidak's multiple comparisons tests. This is the immuneACCESS table as TCRdb keeps it, with only in-frame sequences that have V and J called. A part of the clones is gone; compared with another copy, unresolved V genes explain less than half, and the rest is unexplained. From that table come the V and J calls and clone size; the DNA was used to work out D and trimming. This sample lists about 100,000 clones; about 88% were detected once. Approximately 15% of the sample comes from the top ten.

Sample time point, as interpreted from the label and publication: baseline before first vaccination. Vaccinee samples came from UK trials COV001 and COV002, including a single-blind randomized controlled phase 2/3 trial of AZD1222 (ChAdOx1 nCoV-19) in healthy adults. Trial participant PBMC samples were collected at day 0 and day 28 after the second dose for TCRbeta chain sequencing. Regarding this clone: No antigen is known for it. No per-base quality is available; no much larger clone lies one base away.

Rearrangement joined TRBV4-1 to TRBJ1-1; matching of 5 bases hints at TRBD1 as the D gene. Sample: peripheral blood, taken on day 0 of AZD1222 vaccination. This sequence was found in an adult in good health. At the DNA level, the sequence is TGCGCCAGCAGCCAAGAGGGGACCGCAAACACTGAAGCTTTCTTT. This is translated as CASSQEGTANTEAFF.